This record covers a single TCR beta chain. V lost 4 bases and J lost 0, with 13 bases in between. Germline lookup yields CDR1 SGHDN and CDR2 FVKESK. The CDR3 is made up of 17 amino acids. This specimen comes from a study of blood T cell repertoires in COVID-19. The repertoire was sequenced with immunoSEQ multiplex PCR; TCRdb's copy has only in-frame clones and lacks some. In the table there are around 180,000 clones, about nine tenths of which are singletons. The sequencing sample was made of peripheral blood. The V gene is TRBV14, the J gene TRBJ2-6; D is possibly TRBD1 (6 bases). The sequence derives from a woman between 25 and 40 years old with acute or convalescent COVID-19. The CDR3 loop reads CASSRQDISSGANVLTF. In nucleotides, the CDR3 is TGTGCCAGCAGCCGACAGGACATTAGCTCTGGGGCCAACGTCCTGACTTTC. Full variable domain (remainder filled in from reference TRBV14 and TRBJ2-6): EAGVTQFPSHSVIEKGQTVTLRCDPISGHDNLYWYRRVMGKEIKFLLHFVKESKQDESGMPNNRFLAERTGGTYSTLKVQPAELEDSGVYFCASSRQDISSGANVLTFGAGSRLTVL.